This TCR beta chain was recorded in a study of T-cell reconstitution after alpha-beta-depleted transplantation in children. This CDR3 spans 14 amino acids. The germline V and J ends were trimmed by 9 bases and 10 bases, with 22 bases remaining between them. Preparing the TCRbeta library involved the use of unique molecular identifiers. TCRdb re-called the PCR reads through MiXCR, storing one row per CDR3 protein. The repertoire holds roughly 400,000 distinct CDR3 sequences, with around 21% as singletons. This clonotype was found many times. This rearrangement joins TRBV12-3 or TRBV12-4 to TRBJ2-1; D is ambiguous. The TCR sequence derives from a human donor who donated a stem cell graft to a child with acute myeloid leukemia. The sample was PBMCs from the stem cell graft donor, taken from the stem cell graft. DNA for the CDR3: TGTGCCAGTGAATTAGAGACCGCCCATGGGGAGCAGTTCTTC. This sequence encodes CASELETAHGEQFF.